Listed here are 15 T cell receptor beta chains from one sample, sequenced in a study of blood T cell repertoires in COVID-19 (dated by TCRdb to the early 2020s). Library generation was performed with the immunoSEQ multiplex PCR assay. The source is immuneACCESS, and TCRdb retained only in-frame sequences with V and J called. Part of the clones is not carried over; for the studies checked, unresolved V genes explain less than half of this, and the remainder is unexplained. The sample yields over 150,000 clones; about four fifths were counted once. The ten biggest clones cover about 29% of the sample. Sequenced material: peripheral blood. These receptor sequences come from a woman aged 60-75 years with acute or convalescent COVID-19.

This clone is a singleton in its sample. The chain uses TRBV2 and TRBJ2-5; unclear D gene. The V gene lost 2 bases and the J gene lost 5 bases, with 3 bases spanning the gap. This CDR3 contains 11 residues. Per the germline V gene, CDR1 is SNHLY and CDR2 is FYNNEI. As DNA, the CDR3 is TGTGCCAGCAGTGAACTGGAGACCCAGTACTTC. This translates into CASSELETQYF.

This clone was seen a handful of times. The J gene is TRBJ1-5, the V gene TRBV6-2 or TRBV6-3, with a possible D match to TRBD1 (5 bases). The germline V and J ends were trimmed by 3 bases and 3 bases, with 21 bases remaining between them. The CDR3 spans 18 residues. In germline, CDR1 is MNHEY, CDR2 SVGEGT. CDR3 region: CASSYFAGPYEFNQPQHF. The CDR3 DNA is TGTGCCAGCAGTTATTTTGCAGGGCCCTACGAGTTCAATCAGCCCCAGCATTTT.

The chain employs TRBV7-8 and TRBJ1-5; 12 bases are a match to TRBD1. The CDR3 sequence is 18 residues long. V lost 7 bases and J lost 0; bases outside the gene matches: 10. Germline CDR1 and CDR2: SGHVS and FQNEAQ. CDR3 sequence (DNA): TGTGCCAGCACCCTAAGGGGACAGGGGGCAGGTAGCAATCAGCCCCAGCATTTT. It specifies CASTLRGQGAGSNQPQHF.

This clone was found a few times. CDR3 amino acids: CASRGQGAGNYGYTF. In DNA form, the CDR3 reads TGTGCCAGCAGAGGACAGGGGGCGGGAAACTATGGCTACACCTTC. The V call is TRBV5-8, the J call TRBJ1-2; 11 bases are shared with TRBD1. The germline V gene has CDR1 SGHTS and CDR2 YDEGEE. Trimming took 5 bases from V and 2 from J; bases not matched to a gene: 5. The CDR3 totals 15 residues.

The chain employs TRBV2 and TRBJ1-5, with D tentatively TRBD1 (5 bases). This CDR3 comprises 14 residues. Germline assignment: CDR1 SNHLY and CDR2 FYNNEI. V lost 4 bases and J 6 bases, leaving 13 bases between the germline ends. The CDR3 protein is CASSVGQGGQPQHF. The CDR3 region has the DNA TGTGCCAGCAGTGTAGGTCAGGGAGGTCAGCCCCAGCATTTT.

The V and J genes are TRBV5-5 and TRBJ1-5; 9 nucleotides match TRBD1. CDR1 and CDR2 (germline): SGHKS, YYEKEE (reference sequence). After removal of 1 base from V and 2 bases from J, the junction contained 10 bases not matched to a gene. The CDR3 has 18 amino acids. The CDR3 DNA follows: TGTGCCAGCAGCTTGCGGGACAGGGACATGTCGGGCAATCAGCCCCAGCATTTT. This gives the protein CASSLRDRDMSGNQPQHF.

The chain employs TRBV9 and TRBJ2-1; 8 bases agree with TRBD2. The V gene's germline CDR1 is SGDLS and CDR2 YYNGEE. The CDR3 covers 17 residues. V lost 0 bases, J lost 4 bases, and 9 bases stayed unmatched. CDR3 protein: CASSVAQRGPLYNEQFF. The CDR3 coding sequence is TGTGCCAGCAGCGTAGCCCAGCGGGGGCCTCTATACAATGAGCAGTTCTTC.

V is TRBV6-5 and J is TRBJ2-7, with D maybe TRBD2 (7 bases). This CDR3 is built from 14 residues. CDR1 is MNHEY and CDR2 is SVGAGI in the germline V gene. V lost 4 bases, J lost 4 bases, and 14 bases lay in between. Here the CDR3 reads CASSWGRGGYEQYF. The CDR3 DNA reads as TGTGCCAGCAGTTGGGGTAGGGGGGGGTACGAGCAGTACTTC.

The rearrangement links TRBV6-4 to TRBJ1-1, with TRBD1 identical over 8 bases. CDR3 length equals 14 residues. V dropped 6 bases and J dropped 1; count of bases not matched to a gene: 4. Germline V gives CDR1 MRHNA, CDR2 SNTAGT. The CDR3 bases are TGTGCCAGCAGACCCGACAGGGGGAACACTGAAGCTTTCTTT. This translates into CASRPDRGNTEAFF.

The V and J genes are TRBV7-9 and TRBJ1-5; no definite D call. From germline, CDR1 is SEHNR and CDR2 FQNEAQ (reference sequence). The V gene lost 1 base and the J gene lost 7 bases, with 11 bases spanning the gap. This CDR3 spans 14 amino acids. The CDR3 region has the DNA TGTGCCAGCAGCTTAGATACCCAGGTCCAGCCCCAGCATTTT. Translation gives CASSLDTQVQPQHF.

V is TRBV7-2 and J is TRBJ1-4, with TRBD1 matching 12 bases. Per the germline V gene, CDR1 is SGHTA and CDR2 is FQGNSA. The CDR3 covers 16 residues. Losses at the gene ends were 5 bases for V and 13 bases for J; bases not matched to a gene: 14. CDR3 amino acids: CASSPRPGQGAFGLFF. The CDR3 nucleotides are TGTGCCAGCAGCCCAAGGCCGGGACAGGGGGCGTTCGGACTGTTTTTT.

This clone was seen a handful of times. The V call is TRBV28, the J call TRBJ1-5, with D possibly being TRBD1 (5 bases). V was cut by 10 bases and J by 3 bases, with 22 bases left in between. This CDR3 is 16 amino acids long. Germline CDR1 is MDHEN and CDR2 is SYDVKM. CDR3 nucleotide sequence: TGTGCCATCATGACAGTGGGGAAGGGGAACAATCAGCCCCAGCATTTT. This encodes CAIMTVGKGNNQPQHF.

J is TRBJ2-2 and V is TRBV7-9, with D maybe TRBD1 (5 bases). This CDR3 is built from 14 residues. From germline, CDR1 is SEHNR and CDR2 FQNEAQ (reference sequence). Trimming stripped 6 bases from V and 5 bases from J, with 13 bases between. The CDR3: CASRRTTATGELFF. The CDR3 bases are TGTGCCAGCAGACGGACAACAGCAACCGGGGAGCTGTTTTTT.

The genes are TRBV5-4 and TRBJ2-1; D is uncertain. The CDR3 consists of 12 residues. Germline V gene sequence: CDR1 SGHNT, CDR2 YYREEE (reference sequence). V lost 3 bases to trimming and J lost 7 bases, with 8 bases between them. The CDR3 region is CASSWYKNEQFF. As DNA, the CDR3 is TGTGCCAGCAGCTGGTACAAGAATGAGCAGTTCTTC.

This chain uses TRBV9 with TRBJ2-3; perhaps TRBD1 as D (6 bases). Trimming pared 7 bases from V and 2 bases from J, leaving 14 bases between. Germline-derived CDR1 and CDR2 are SGDLS and YYNGEE. CDR3 length equals 14 residues. CDR3 residues: CASGAQGSTDTQYF. The CDR3 DNA reads as TGTGCCAGCGGGGCACAGGGATCCACAGATACGCAGTATTTT.